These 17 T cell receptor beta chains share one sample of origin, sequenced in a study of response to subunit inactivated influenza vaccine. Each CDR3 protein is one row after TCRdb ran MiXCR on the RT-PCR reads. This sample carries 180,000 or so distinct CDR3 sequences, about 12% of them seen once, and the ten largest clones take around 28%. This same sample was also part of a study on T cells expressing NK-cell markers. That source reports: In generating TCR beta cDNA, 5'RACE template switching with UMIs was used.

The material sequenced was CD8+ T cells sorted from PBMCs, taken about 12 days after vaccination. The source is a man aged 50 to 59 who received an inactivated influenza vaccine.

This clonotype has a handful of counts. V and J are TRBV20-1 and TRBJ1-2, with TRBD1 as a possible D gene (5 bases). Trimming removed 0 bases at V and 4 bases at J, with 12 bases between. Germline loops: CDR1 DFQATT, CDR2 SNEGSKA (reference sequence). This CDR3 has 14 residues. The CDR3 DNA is TGCAGTGCTAGAGATCTTCGGGGCACCTATGGCTACACCTTC. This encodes CSARDLRGTYGYTF.

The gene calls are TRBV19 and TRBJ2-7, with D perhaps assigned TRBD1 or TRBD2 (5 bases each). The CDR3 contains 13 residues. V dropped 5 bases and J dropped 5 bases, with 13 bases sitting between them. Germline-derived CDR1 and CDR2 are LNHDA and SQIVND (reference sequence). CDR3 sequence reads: CASSRLGVHEQYF. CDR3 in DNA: TGTGCCAGTAGTCGCCTGGGGGTGCACGAGCAGTACTTC.

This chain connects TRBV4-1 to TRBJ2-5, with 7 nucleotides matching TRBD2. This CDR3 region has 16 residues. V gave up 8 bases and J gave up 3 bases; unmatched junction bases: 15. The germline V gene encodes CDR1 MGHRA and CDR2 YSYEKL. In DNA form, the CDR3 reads TGCGCCAGCTCCCCTAACCCGATTCGGGGGGAAGAGACCCAGTACTTC. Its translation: CASSPNPIRGEETQYF.

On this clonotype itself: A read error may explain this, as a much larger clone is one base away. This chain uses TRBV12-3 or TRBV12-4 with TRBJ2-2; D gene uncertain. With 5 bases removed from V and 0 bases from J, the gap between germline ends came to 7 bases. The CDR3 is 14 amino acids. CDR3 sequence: CASSRSANTGELFF. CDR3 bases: TGTGCCAGCAGTCGGTCTGCGAACACCGGGGAGCTGTTTTTT.

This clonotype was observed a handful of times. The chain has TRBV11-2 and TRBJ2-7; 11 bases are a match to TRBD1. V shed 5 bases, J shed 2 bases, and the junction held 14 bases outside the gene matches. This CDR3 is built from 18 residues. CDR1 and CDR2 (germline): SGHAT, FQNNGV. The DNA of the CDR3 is TGTGCCAGCAGCACGACCCCAGCCGGGACAGGGGGTGCCTACGAGCAGTACTTC. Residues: CASSTTPAGTGGAYEQYF.

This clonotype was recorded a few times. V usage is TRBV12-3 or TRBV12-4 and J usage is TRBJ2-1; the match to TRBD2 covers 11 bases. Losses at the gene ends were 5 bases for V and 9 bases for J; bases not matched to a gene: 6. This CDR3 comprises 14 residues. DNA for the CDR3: TGTGCCAGCAGTCTTAGCGGGGGGGCAAGTGAGCAGTTCTTC. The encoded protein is CASSLSGGASEQFF.

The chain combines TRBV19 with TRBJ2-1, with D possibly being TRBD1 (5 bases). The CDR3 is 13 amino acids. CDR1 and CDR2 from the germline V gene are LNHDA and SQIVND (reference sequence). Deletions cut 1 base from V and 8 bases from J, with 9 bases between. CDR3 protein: CASSIGREYEQFF. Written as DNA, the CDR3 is TGTGCCAGTAGTATAGGCAGGGAATATGAGCAGTTCTTC. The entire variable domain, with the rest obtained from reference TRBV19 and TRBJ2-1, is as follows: DGGITQSPKYLFRKEGQNVTLSCEQNLNHDAMYWYRQDPGQGLRLIYYSQIVNDFQKGDIAEGYSVSREKKESFPLTVTSAQKNPTAFYLCASSIGREYEQFFGPGTRLTVL.

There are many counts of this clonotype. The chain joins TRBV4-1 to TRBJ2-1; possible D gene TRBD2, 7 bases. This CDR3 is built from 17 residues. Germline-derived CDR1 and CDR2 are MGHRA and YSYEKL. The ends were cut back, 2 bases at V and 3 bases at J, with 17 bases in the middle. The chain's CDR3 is CASSQKEGGVYYNEQFF. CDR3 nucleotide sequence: TGCGCCAGCAGCCAAAAAGAAGGGGGGGTTTACTACAATGAGCAGTTCTTC.

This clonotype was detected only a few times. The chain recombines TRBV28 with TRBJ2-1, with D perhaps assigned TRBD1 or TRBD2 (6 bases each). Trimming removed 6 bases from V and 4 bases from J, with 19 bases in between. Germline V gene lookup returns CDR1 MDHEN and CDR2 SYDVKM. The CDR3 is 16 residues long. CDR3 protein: CASRTFIGGPYNEQFF. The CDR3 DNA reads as TGTGCCAGCAGGACCTTCATCGGGGGCCCATACAATGAGCAGTTCTTC.

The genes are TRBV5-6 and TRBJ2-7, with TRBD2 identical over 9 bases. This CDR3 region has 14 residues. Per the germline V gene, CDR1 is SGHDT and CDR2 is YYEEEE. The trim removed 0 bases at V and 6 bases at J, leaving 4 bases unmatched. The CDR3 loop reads CASSLASGACEQYF. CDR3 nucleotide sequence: TGTGCCAGCAGCTTGGCTAGCGGGGCCTGCGAGCAGTACTTC.

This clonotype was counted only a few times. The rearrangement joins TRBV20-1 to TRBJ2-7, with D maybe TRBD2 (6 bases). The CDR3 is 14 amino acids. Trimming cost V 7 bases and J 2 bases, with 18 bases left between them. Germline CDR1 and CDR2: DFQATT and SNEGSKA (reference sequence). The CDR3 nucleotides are TGCAGTGTCGAACCAACGCGGACTACCTACGAGCAGTACTTC. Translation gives CSVEPTRTTYEQYF.

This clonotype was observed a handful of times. The CDR3 nucleotides read TGTGCCAGCAGTTTGGGACAGGGTTATTCACCCCTCCACTTT. As protein: CASSLGQGYSPLHF. This chain connects TRBV28 to TRBJ1-6; 9 positions match TRBD1. This CDR3 has 14 residues. V was clipped by 3 bases and J by 8 bases; unmatched bases: 2. Per the germline V gene, CDR1 is MDHEN and CDR2 is SYDVKM.

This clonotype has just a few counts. The CDR3 nucleotides are TGTGCCAGCAGCTACCGACTAGCTTCCTACAATGAGCAGTTCTTC. Protein product: CASSYRLASYNEQFF. The chain is built from TRBV7-9 and TRBJ2-1; 7 bases are shared with TRBD2. With V trimmed by 4 bases and J by 1 base, 4 bases remained unmatched. The CDR3 runs 15 residues. CDR1 is SEHNR, CDR2 FQNEAQ, per germline (reference sequence). Full variable domain (outside the CDR3, taken from reference TRBV7-9 and TRBJ2-1): DTGVSQNPRHKITKRGQNVTFRCDPISEHNRLYWYRQTLGQGPEFLTYFQNEAQLEKSRLLSDRFSAERPKGSFSTLEIQRTEQGDSAMYLCASSYRLASYNEQFFGPGTRLTVL.

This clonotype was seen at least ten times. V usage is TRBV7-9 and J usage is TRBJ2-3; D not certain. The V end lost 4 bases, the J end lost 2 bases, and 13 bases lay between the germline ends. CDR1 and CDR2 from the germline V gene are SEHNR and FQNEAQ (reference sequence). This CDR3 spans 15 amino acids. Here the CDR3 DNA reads TGTGCCAGCAGCTCCGGACGGATGCACACAGATACGCAGTATTTT. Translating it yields CASSSGRMHTDTQYF. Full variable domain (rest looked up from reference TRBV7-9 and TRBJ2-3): DTGVSQNPRHKITKRGQNVTFRCDPISEHNRLYWYRQTLGQGPEFLTYFQNEAQLEKSRLLSDRFSAERPKGSFSTLEIQRTEQGDSAMYLCASSSGRMHTDTQYFGPGTRLTVL.

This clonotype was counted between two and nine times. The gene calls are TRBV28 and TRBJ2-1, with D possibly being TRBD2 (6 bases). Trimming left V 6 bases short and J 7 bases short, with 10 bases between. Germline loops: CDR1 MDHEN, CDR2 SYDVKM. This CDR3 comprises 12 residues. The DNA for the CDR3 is TGTGCCAGCAGAATGACTAGAAATGAGCAGTTCTTC. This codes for CASRMTRNEQFF.

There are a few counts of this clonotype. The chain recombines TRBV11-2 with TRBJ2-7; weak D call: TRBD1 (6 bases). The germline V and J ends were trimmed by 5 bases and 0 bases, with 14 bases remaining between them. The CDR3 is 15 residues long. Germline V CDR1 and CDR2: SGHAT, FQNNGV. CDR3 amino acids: CASSAGTYSSYEQYF. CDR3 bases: TGTGCCAGCAGCGCAGGGACATATAGCTCCTACGAGCAGTACTTC.

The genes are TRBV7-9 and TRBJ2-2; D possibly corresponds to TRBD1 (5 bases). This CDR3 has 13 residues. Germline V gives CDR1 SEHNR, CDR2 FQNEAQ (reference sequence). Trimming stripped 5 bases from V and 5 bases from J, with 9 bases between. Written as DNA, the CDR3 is TGTGCCAGCAGCCGGACACAAACCGGGGAGCTGTTTTTT. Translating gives CASSRTQTGELFF.